The rows below give T cell receptor beta chains drawn from one sample of a study of T cells in localized non-small cell lung cancer. Some clones are missing from TCRdb's copy, which holds only in-frame ones; the method was immunoSEQ multiplex PCR. The sample lists more than 950 clones; less than 25% were seen once. The specimen comprised lung tumor tissue, sampled before any cancer treatment. These receptors all stem from a male donor aged 60 or over with stage I squamous cell lung carcinoma. The CDR3 runs from the conserved cysteine through the conserved F or W. The D gene is left open where the match is weak. Expanded clones are given a class, and other clones once, few, many or no size at all.

clone_size j_call d_call v_call cdr3_aa cdr3_nt
few TRBJ2-7 - TRBV12-5 CATRSGGPNIGEQYF TGTGCCACGAGAAGTGGGGGCCCCAACATAGGCGAGCAGTACTTC
- TRBJ2-3 - TRBV11-3 CASSRGDLLAADTQYF TGTGCCAGCAGCCGGGGCGACCTATTAGCGGCAGATACGCAGTATTTT
- TRBJ2-7 TRBD2 TRBV18 CASSELAGDEQYF TGTGCCAGCTCGGAACTAGCGGGAGACGAGCAGTACTTC
- TRBJ2-5 - TRBV14 CASSLNRAQETQYF TGTGCCAGCAGCCTGAACAGGGCCCAAGAGACCCAGTACTTC
few TRBJ2-7 TRBD1 TRBV6-8 CASSSGTGPYEQYF TGTGCCAGCAGCTCCGGGACAGGGCCCTACGAGCAGTACTTC
- TRBJ2-3 TRBD2 TRBV15 CATSSRLALVGDTQYF TGTGCCACCAGCAGTCGACTAGCCTTAGTGGGAGATACGCAGTATTTT
once TRBJ2-2 TRBD2 TRBV18 CASSPPVSGRGGELFF TGTGCCAGCTCACCACCTGTAAGCGGGAGAGGCGGGGAGCTGTTTTTT
large TRBJ1-5 - TRBV6-8 CASSIVTAGNQPQHF TGTGCCAGCAGTATTGTAACAGCGGGCAATCAGCCCCAGCATTTT
- TRBJ2-1 - TRBV9 CASSGDWGEQFF TGTGCCAGCAGCGGGGACTGGGGTGAGCAGTTCTTC
- TRBJ1-2 - TRBV9 CASSVDLGDYGYTF TGTGCCAGCAGCGTCGACTTAGGGGACTATGGCTACACCTTC
- TRBJ1-3 - TRBV5-1 CASSLGRESGNTIYF TGCGCCAGCAGCTTGGGCAGAGAGTCTGGAAACACCATATATTTT
few TRBJ1-5 - TRBV29-1 CSVEIGGRDQPQHF TGCAGCGTTGAAATAGGCGGACGGGATCAGCCCCAGCATTTT
large TRBJ1-2 TRBD1 TRBV6-8 CATKSEPGDRGFYGYTF TGTGCCACAAAAAGCGAACCTGGGGACAGGGGATTCTATGGCTACACCTTC
- TRBJ1-6 - TRBV12-5 CASAREWWDSPLHF TGTGCTAGTGCGAGGGAGTGGTGGGATTCACCCCTCCACTTT